The TCR beta chain described here comes from a study of cytomegalovirus exposure and HLA in healthy donors. Study-level results: In a later analysis, HLA-C alleles had the fewest associated TCRs, DRB1 alleles the most.

Trimming pared 5 bases from V and 1 base from J, leaving 8 bases between. Germline V gene data show CDR1 as MNHEY and CDR2 as SMNVEV (reference sequence). The CDR3 consists of 13 residues. 60 Vbeta and 13 Jbeta primers were used in PCR. Method: immunoSEQ multiplex PCR; TCRdb's copy keeps in-frame clones and lacks some. The data hold 150,000 to 200,000 clones, with 55% to 80% observed a single time. This clone has just a few counts. The antigen is not known. The chain employs TRBV27 and TRBJ1-1; D is unclear. The clonotype comes from a woman between 18 and 29 years old in good health and CMV-seropositive. Specimen: PBMCs. CDR3 in amino acids: CASSPSGNTEAFF. The CDR3 DNA follows: TGTGCCAGCAGTCCTTCAGGGAACACTGAAGCTTTCTTT.